This TCR beta chain is drawn from a study of T cells in Graves' hyperthyroidism and ophthalmopathy. Amplification of TCR beta CDR3 regions used RNA as the template. First-round RT-PCR with HTBI primers amplified the TCR CDR3 region. Using its own MiXCR run on the multiplex PCR reads, TCRdb lists one record per CDR3 protein. This sample has around 420,000 distinct CDR3 sequences; around a sixth occur once, and the top ten carry 11% to 15%. PBMCs were derived from 10 ml fresh peripheral blood. The CDR3 length is 16 residues. CDR1 and CDR2 from the germline V gene are MNHEY and SMNVEV (reference sequence). V lost 6 bases, J lost 0 bases, and 6 bases stayed unmatched.

This rearrangement joins TRBV27 to TRBJ1-5, with 9 bases lining up with TRBD1. The source material was blood. This TCR came from a woman between 18 and 30 years old with Graves' hyperthyroidism. The CDR3 bases are TGTGCCAGCAGAGAAACAGGGGGCTATAGCAATCAGCCCCAGCATTTT. The encoded protein is CASRETGGYSNQPQHF.